The 14 T cell receptor beta chains given below trace back to one sample, sequenced in a study of shared clonotypes between healthy human individuals. Naive CD8 populations comprised CD45RO-negative cells positively selected for CCR7, excluding terminally differentiated effector memory CD45RA+ cells. Here immunoSEQ multiplex PCR was the method, and the copy in TCRdb shows in-frame clones only, minus some. This table holds about 2 million clones, 85% to 95% found once. The sample consisted of naive CD8+ T cells sorted from blood. The receptors stem from a man between 18 and 35 years old in good health.

This clone was counted once. The rearrangement uses TRBV6-1 and TRBJ2-4, with TRBD1 as a possible D gene (6 bases). Looked up from germline, CDR1 is MNHNS and CDR2 is SASEGT. Trimming shortened V by 2 bases and J by 0 bases, and 17 bases separated the two germline ends. This CDR3 is 18 amino acids long. CDR3 bases: TGTGCCAGCAGTGAAAATCGGCCAGGGGCTGTAGCCAAAAACATTCAGTACTTC. Translating gives CASSENRPGAVAKNIQYF.

The chain is built from TRBV6-5 and TRBJ1-1; D may be TRBD1 (5 bases). CDR1 is MNHEY and CDR2 is SVGAGI in the germline V gene. The germline V and J ends were trimmed by 2 bases and 5 bases, with 9 bases remaining between them. The CDR3 is made up of 13 amino acids. CDR3 sequence: CASSYVGRTEAFF. The CDR3 nucleotides read TGTGCCAGCAGTTACGTGGGGCGGACTGAAGCTTTCTTT.

A remark on this clone: The same CDR3 also results from other DNA sequences found in this sample. J is TRBJ1-4 and V is TRBV10-3; D may be TRBD1 (5 bases). Germline CDR1 reads ENHRY; CDR2 reads SYGVKD. The CDR3 totals 15 residues. Trimming removed 0 bases at V and 7 bases at J, with 12 bases between. CDR3 loop: CAISESGRDGEKLFF. The CDR3 coding sequence is TGTGCCATCAGTGAGTCAGGCAGGGACGGTGAAAAACTGTTTTTT.

The chain combines TRBV7-6 with TRBJ2-1, with a tentative D call TRBD2 (6 bases). CDR1 is SGHVS and CDR2 is FNYEAQ in the germline V gene. V lost 4 bases and J 5 bases, leaving 9 bases between the germline ends. The CDR3 consists of 13 residues. The CDR3 reads CASSSGLHNEQFF. The CDR3 DNA reads as TGTGCCAGCAGCTCAGGACTACACAATGAGCAGTTCTTC.

The rearrangement links TRBV7-2 to TRBJ2-7; no clear D gene. The germline V gene encodes CDR1 SGHTA and CDR2 FQGNSA. The CDR3 spans 13 residues. V lost 2 bases and J lost 2, with 7 bases in between. The CDR3 here is CASSLFPAYEQYF. Here the CDR3 DNA reads TGTGCCAGCAGCTTATTTCCCGCCTACGAGCAGTACTTC. The variable domain in full, completed from reference TRBV7-2 and TRBJ2-7, reads GAGVSQSPSNKVTEKGKDVELRCDPISGHTALYWYRQSLGQGLEFLIYFQGNSAPDKSGLPSDRFSAERTGGSVSTLTIQRTQQEDSAVYLCASSLFPAYEQYFGPGTRLTVT.

A single count supports this clone. This chain uses TRBV7-6 with TRBJ2-7; the D is unclear. The CDR3 is 13 residues long. CDR1 and CDR2 from the germline V gene are SGHVS and FNYEAQ. Between the trimmed V and J ends, which lost 3 bases and 4 bases, there was a span of 10 bases. In nucleotides, the CDR3 is TGTGCCAGCAGCTTGGCTGCCGGTTACGAGCAGTACTTC. Amino acid sequence: CASSLAAGYEQYF.

V and J are TRBV19 and TRBJ2-2; D unclear. V was pared by 5 bases and J by 2 bases, with 9 bases between. The CDR3 is made up of 14 amino acids. Germline V gives CDR1 LNHDA, CDR2 SQIVND (reference sequence). CDR3 DNA sequence: TGTGCCAGTAGTTCCGACGGAAACACCGGGGAGCTGTTTTTT. It yields the protein CASSSDGNTGELFF. Drawing the rest from reference TRBV19 and TRBJ2-2, the complete variable domain is DGGITQSPKYLFRKEGQNVTLSCEQNLNHDAMYWYRQDPGQGLRLIYYSQIVNDFQKGDIAEGYSVSREKKESFPLTVTSAQKNPTAFYLCASSSDGNTGELFFGEGSRLTVL.

The chain recombines TRBV4-3 with TRBJ2-5; tentatively, D is TRBD2 (6 bases). The CDR3 is made up of 19 amino acids. Deletions cut 0 bases from V and 5 bases from J, with 25 bases between. The germline V gene has CDR1 LGHNA and CDR2 YSLEER. CDR3 amino acids: CASSQDGWEAEGITETQYF. The CDR3 DNA sequence: TGCGCCAGCAGCCAAGACGGATGGGAGGCGGAGGGCATTACCGAGACCCAGTACTTC.

The chain has TRBV6-1 and TRBJ2-5, with a weak D call TRBD2 (7 bases). Trimming removed 4 bases at V and 1 base at J, with 13 bases between. This CDR3 is built from 15 residues. CDR1 is MNHNS and CDR2 is SASEGT in the germline V gene. CDR3 coding DNA: TGTGCCAGCAGTGGAGGGGGGGGGTCCCAAGAGACCCAGTACTTC. Encoded protein: CASSGGGGSQETQYF.

The sample holds one count of this clone. This rearrangement joins TRBV7-6 to TRBJ2-7; 10 bases match TRBD2. This CDR3 comprises 15 residues. Germline CDR1 and CDR2: SGHVS and FNYEAQ. V trimming: 1 base; J trimming: 5 bases; junction bases outside the gene matches: 5. In nucleotides, the CDR3 is TGTGCCAGCAGCTTAGTGCCTAGCGGGGGTAACGAGCAGTACTTC. It encodes CASSLVPSGGNEQYF.

The CDR3 loop reads CASSIGDLVASEQYF. The CDR3 region has the DNA TGTGCCAGTAGTATAGGAGATCTAGTAGCCAGCGAGCAGTACTTC. This rearrangement joins TRBV19 to TRBJ2-7; D unclear. There are 15 residues in the CDR3. The germline gives CDR1 LNHDA, CDR2 SQIVND (reference sequence). V gave up 1 base and J gave up 6 bases, with 16 bases separating them. The full variable domain, its missing parts supplied by reference TRBV19 and TRBJ2-7, is DGGITQSPKYLFRKEGQNVTLSCEQNLNHDAMYWYRQDPGQGLRLIYYSQIVNDFQKGDIAEGYSVSREKKESFPLTVTSAQKNPTAFYLCASSIGDLVASEQYFGPGTRLTVT.

This clone has only one observation. The CDR3 DNA reads as TGTGCCAGCAGCCCCGTCGGGGGCGGGATCACAGATACGCAGTATTTT. Protein: CASSPVGGGITDTQYF. This chain connects TRBV27 to TRBJ2-3; TRBD1 or TRBD2 may be the D gene (6 bases each). The germline CDR1 and CDR2 sequences are MNHEY and SMNVEV (reference sequence). The length of the CDR3 is 16 residues. The ends were cut back, 6 bases at V and 2 bases at J, with 18 bases in the middle.

The rearrangement joins TRBV29-1 to TRBJ2-7, with D perhaps given as TRBD1 or TRBD2 (5 bases each). With 2 bases removed from V and 4 bases from J, the gap between germline ends came to 12 bases. The CDR3 covers 13 residues. Germline CDR1 is SQVTM and CDR2 is ANQGSEA. This CDR3 reads CSVELGVGYEQYF. Here the CDR3 DNA reads TGCAGCGTTGAATTGGGGGTAGGGTACGAGCAGTACTTC.

The chain joins TRBV2 to TRBJ2-5, with 8 positions matching TRBD2. V dropped 2 bases and J dropped 5; count of bases not matched to a gene: 4. The CDR3 runs to 14 residues. Germline V gene lookup returns CDR1 SNHLY and CDR2 FYNNEI. CDR3 coding DNA: TGTGCCAGCAGTGAACGGCCTAGCGGGGAGACCCAGTACTTC. Encoded protein: CASSERPSGETQYF. The variable domain in full, completed from reference TRBV2 and TRBJ2-5, reads EPEVTQTPSHQVTQMGQEVILRCVPISNHLYFYWYRQILGQKVEFLVSFYNNEISEKSEIFDDQFSVERPDGSNFTLKIRSTKLEDSAMYFCASSERPSGETQYFGPGTRLLVL.